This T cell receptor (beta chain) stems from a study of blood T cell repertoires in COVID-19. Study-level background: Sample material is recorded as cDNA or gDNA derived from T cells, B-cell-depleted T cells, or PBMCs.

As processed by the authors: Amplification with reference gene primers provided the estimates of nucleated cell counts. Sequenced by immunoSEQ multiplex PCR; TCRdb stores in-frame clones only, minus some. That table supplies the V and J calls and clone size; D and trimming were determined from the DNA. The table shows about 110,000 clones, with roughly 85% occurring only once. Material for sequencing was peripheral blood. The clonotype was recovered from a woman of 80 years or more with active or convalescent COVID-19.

CDR3 residues: CASSLGLWGHAKGTQYF. DNA of the CDR3: TGTGCCAGCAGCTTAGGCCTCTGGGGACACGCAAAGGGTACGCAGTATTTT. The gene calls are TRBV13 and TRBJ2-3; D is perhaps TRBD1 (6 bases). The CDR3 spans 17 residues. The V and J ends lost 0 bases and 8 bases respectively, with 21 bases between them. Germline CDR1 reads PRHDT; CDR2 reads FYEKMQ (reference sequence).